These T cell receptor beta chains were read from a single sample in a study of T-cell reconstitution after alpha-beta-depleted transplantation in children. TCRdb re-derived calls from the PCR reads in MiXCR, one entry per CDR3 protein. The sample contains 500,000 or so distinct CDR3 sequences, approximately 29% of which appear only once. The sample in question was PBMCs from the stem cell graft donor, obtained from the stem cell graft. These receptor sequences come from a human donor who donated a stem cell graft to a child with aplastic anemia. Each CDR3 is given with its conserved first and last residue. The D gene is left open where the match is weak. The size of a clone is reported for some rows only, either as once, few or many, or as a class for expanded clones.

d_call	clone_size	v_call	j_call	cdr3_nt	cdr3_aa
-	once	TRBV5-1	TRBJ2-3	TGCGCCAGCAGCTTTACATCGGCGGCCACAGATACGCAGTATTTT	CASSFTSAATDTQYF
TRBD1	few	TRBV5-1	TRBJ2-2	TGCGCCAGCAGCTCCCGACAGGGCACCGGGGAGCTGTTTTTT	CASSSRQGTGELFF
-	-	TRBV7-7	TRBJ2-1	TGTGCCAGCAGCTTAGACGGCGTGTGGGGCAATGAGCAGTTCTTC	CASSLDGVWGNEQFF
-	-	TRBV7-7	TRBJ2-5	TGTGCCAGCAGCTTAGTCGGGGCCGGCGAGACCCAGTACTTC	CASSLVGAGETQYF
-	few	TRBV18	TRBJ1-1	TGTGCCAGCTCACCCCAGGGACGGAACACTGAAGCTTTCTTT	CASSPQGRNTEAFF
TRBD2	few	TRBV5-8	TRBJ2-2	TGTGCCAGCAGCCCGGGACTAGTTGGCGGGGAGCTGTTTTTT	CASSPGLVGGELFF
-	-	TRBV18	TRBJ2-5	TGTGCCAGCTCACCACGAAGGAGGGATGGAGAGACCCAGTACTTC	CASSPRRRDGETQYF
TRBD2	-	TRBV27	TRBJ2-7	TGTGCCAGCAGTTTAAGGGCTAGCGGGAGTGACGAGCAGTACTTC	CASSLRASGSDEQYF
-	-	TRBV15	TRBJ1-5	TGTGCCACCAGCAGTCCCAATCAGCCCCAGCATTTT	CATSSPNQPQHF
-	-	TRBV11-1	TRBJ2-3	TGTGCCAGCAGCCCATTTCGCGGGACGTCTTCGGATACGCAGTATTTT	CASSPFRGTSSDTQYF
TRBD1	few	TRBV5-1	TRBJ2-5	TGCGCCAGCAGCCTGGGACAGGGGCCGGAGACCCAGTACTTC	CASSLGQGPETQYF
TRBD2	-	TRBV11-1	TRBJ2-1	TGTGCCAGCAGTTGGACTAGCGGGAGTGGGGGTTTACATAATGAGCAGTTCTTC	CASSWTSGSGGLHNEQFF
-	once	TRBV3-1	TRBJ2-1	TGTGCCAGCAGCTATGTCCAAGGGACGTATGAGCAGTTCTTC	CASSYVQGTYEQFF
-	-	TRBV5-1	TRBJ1-1	TGCGCCAGCAGCTTGGTCCGGGGGGCAGGTGAAGCTTTCTTT	CASSLVRGAGEAFF
-	-	TRBV29-1	TRBJ2-7	TGCAGCGTCGACACAGCCTACGAGCAGTACTTC	CSVDTAYEQYF
-	few	TRBV5-5	TRBJ2-1	TGTGCCAGCAGCTTGTGGGGAGGGGACAGGCTATACAATGAGCAGTTCTTC	CASSLWGGDRLYNEQFF
TRBD2	-	TRBV20-1	TRBJ2-3	TGCAGTGCTAGAGATGGGCAGCGGGAGTTTTCAGATACGCAGTATTTT	CSARDGQREFSDTQYF
TRBD1	few	TRBV24-1	TRBJ2-2	TGTGCCACCAGTGATCCGGGACAGGGACATAACACCGGGGAGCTGTTTTTT	CATSDPGQGHNTGELFF
TRBD1	-	TRBV5-1	TRBJ1-2	TGCGCCAGCAGTTTAGCATCCGGGACAGTGTATGGCTACACCTTC	CASSLASGTVYGYTF
TRBD2	-	TRBV28	TRBJ2-3	TGTGCCAGCAGTGGACTAGCGGGGTCTAGCACAGATACGCAGTATTTT	CASSGLAGSSTDTQYF
-	-	TRBV24-1	TRBJ2-7	TGTGCCACCAGTGATCCCCAGTTCTCCTACGAGCAGTACTTC	CATSDPQFSYEQYF
-	-	TRBV7-2	TRBJ2-1	TGTGCCAGCAGCCCCTATGGCCCCCGGACTGCCGGCAATGAGCAGTTCTTC	CASSPYGPRTAGNEQFF
-	-	TRBV29-1	TRBJ2-3	TGCAGCGCCAGGGGAGGAACAGATACGCAGTATTTT	CSARGGTDTQYF
-	few	TRBV7-2	TRBJ2-7	TGTGCCAGCAGCTTAGTGGAGGGATACAACGAGCAGTACTTC	CASSLVEGYNEQYF
-	few	TRBV5-1	TRBJ2-3	TGCGCCAGCAGCTTGGACCCCGCCGTTGCAGATACGCAGTATTTT	CASSLDPAVADTQYF
-	-	TRBV12-3/TRBV12-4	TRBJ2-3	TGTGCCAGCAGCCCAGGGGCGAGCACAGATACGCAGTATTTT	CASSPGASTDTQYF
TRBD1	-	TRBV7-8	TRBJ2-1	TGTGCCAGCAGCTCCAATTGGGGACAGCGCCACAATGAGCAGTTCTTC	CASSSNWGQRHNEQFF
-	few	TRBV12-3/TRBV12-4	TRBJ1-1	TGTGCCAGCAGTTTAGTACAGGTGATGAACACTGAAGCTTTCTTT	CASSLVQVMNTEAFF
TRBD1	few	TRBV7-2	TRBJ2-3	TGTGCCAGCAGCCGAAGGGACAGAACAGATACGCAGTATTTT	CASSRRDRTDTQYF
-	few	TRBV12-3/TRBV12-4	TRBJ1-6	TGTGCCAGCAGTTTAGCCAGGATAGGCAATTCACCCCTCCACTTT	CASSLARIGNSPLHF
TRBD1	few	TRBV7-9	TRBJ2-7	TGTGCCAGCAGCGCCGTAACTTCCGGGACAGGGCCCAGCGAGCAGTACTTC	CASSAVTSGTGPSEQYF
TRBD2	-	TRBV5-1	TRBJ2-1	TGCGCCAGCAGGCCTCGGGAGGGTGAGCAGTTCTTC	CASRPREGEQFF
TRBD2	-	TRBV20-1	TRBJ2-5	TGCAGTGCTAGAAGGTCTAGCGGGAGTGGAGAGACCCAGTACTTC	CSARRSSGSGETQYF
TRBD1	-	TRBV10-3	TRBJ1-5	TGTGCCATCAGTACGGGACAGAGCAATCAGCCCCAGCATTTT	CAISTGQSNQPQHF
-	many	TRBV20-1	TRBJ1-4	TGCAGTGCTAGACCCGATAACCCGAGGGGTGAAAAACTGTTTTTT	CSARPDNPRGEKLFF
TRBD2	-	TRBV20-1	TRBJ2-1	TGCAGTGCAAGCCTAGCGGGAGGGGACAATGAGCAGTTCTTC	CSASLAGGDNEQFF
-	-	TRBV7-2	TRBJ1-2	TGTGCCAGCAGCTCTCAGGCCATAGAAGGCTACACCTTC	CASSSQAIEGYTF
TRBD2	few	TRBV6-1	TRBJ2-5	TGTGCCAGCAGCTCGCCGGGGAGAGCGGGAGATTGGGAGACCCAGTACTTC	CASSSPGRAGDWETQYF
-	once	TRBV12-3/TRBV12-4	TRBJ1-1	TGTGCCAGCAGTTTAGAGGCCAGGACTGAAGCTTTCTTT	CASSLEARTEAFF
-	-	TRBV20-1	TRBJ1-1	TGCAGTGCTAGAGATCTCTCGGGGGTCACTGAAGCTTTCTTT	CSARDLSGVTEAFF
TRBD1	-	TRBV12-3/TRBV12-4	TRBJ2-7	TGTGCCAGCAGTTTCGGTCCGACAGGGTACGAGCAGTACTTC	CASSFGPTGYEQYF
-	few	TRBV9	TRBJ1-1	TGTGCCAGCAGCGTAAGGGATATGAACACTGAAGCTTTCTTT	CASSVRDMNTEAFF
TRBD1	-	TRBV29-1	TRBJ2-2	TGCAGCGCCAGGACAGGGGGCACCGGGGAGCTGTTTTTT	CSARTGGTGELFF
TRBD2	few	TRBV24-1	TRBJ2-1	TGTGCCACCAGTGATATGGGGACTAGCGGGAGGGCCAATGAGCAGTTCTTC	CATSDMGTSGRANEQFF
TRBD2	-	TRBV7-9	TRBJ2-1	TGTGCCAGCAGCTTAGCGCCGGTTAGCGGGAGTCGCAATGAGCAGTTCTTC	CASSLAPVSGSRNEQFF
TRBD1	-	TRBV30	TRBJ1-2	TGTGCCTGGAGTGCTGACAGGGCCGCGTTTGGTGGCTACACCTTC	CAWSADRAAFGGYTF